The 26 T cell receptor beta chains below come from one sample, sequenced in a study of T cell responses to AZD1222 COVID-19 vaccine. Profiling relied on immunoSEQ multiplex PCR, and the TCRdb table lists in-frame clones only, not all of them. The sample comprises about 96,000 clones, approximately 90% of which are singletons, and 1.5% to 2% rests with the top ten. The sequences come from peripheral blood, collected on day 0 of AZD1222 vaccination. These TCRs come from an adult in good health.

This sequence joins TRBV6-1 and TRBJ1-6; TRBD1 is a possible D gene (6 bases). The CDR3 is 15 residues long. Germline V gene data show CDR1 as MNHNS and CDR2 as SASEGT. Trimming took 3 bases from V and 10 from J, leaving 16 bases between them. The CDR3 coding sequence is TGTGCCAGCAGTGACAGGGGAGCCCTCAGGTCACCCCTCCACTTT. Translation: CASSDRGALRSPLHF.

V gene TRBV7-9 combines with J gene TRBJ2-7; the D gene is possibly TRBD2 (6 bases). The V end lost 5 bases, the J end lost 3 bases, and 14 bases lay between the germline ends. This CDR3 contains 14 residues. Germline lookup yields CDR1 SEHNR and CDR2 FQNEAQ (reference sequence). CDR3 region: CASSPRGTFYEQYF. The DNA for the CDR3 is TGTGCCAGCAGCCCCCGGGGGACGTTCTACGAGCAGTACTTC.

The chain combines TRBV7-8 with TRBJ2-7, with D uncertain. The CDR3 sequence is 14 residues long. Germline V gene lookup returns CDR1 SGHVS and CDR2 FQNEAQ. Trimming stripped 1 base from V and 6 bases from J, with 13 bases between. As DNA, the CDR3 is TGTGCCAGCAGCTTAGGTCAGGTGGGCGGCGAGCAGTACTTC. It yields the protein CASSLGQVGGEQYF.

A remark on this clone: One end of the junction fails to match germline, which may point to a read error. The chain employs TRBV7-7 and TRBJ2-1, with 7 bases aligning to TRBD1. The CDR3 totals 13 residues. CDR1 and CDR2 (germline): SSHAT, FNYEAQ (reference sequence). The CDR3 loop is CASSSEQGTVQFF. The CDR3, as DNA: TGTGCTAGCAGCTCAGAACAGGGGACGGTGCAGTTCTTC.

The rearrangement links TRBV5-1 to TRBJ2-7; D may match TRBD1 or TRBD2 (5 bases each). The CDR3 totals 16 residues. Per the germline V gene, CDR1 is SGHRS and CDR2 is YFSETQ. Trimming took off 0 bases at V and 6 bases at J, with 19 bases between the two ends. The CDR3 region has the DNA TGCGCCAGCAGCTTGGCAGTGGGGCTAGCTGAATCCGAGCAGTACTTC. Translating gives CASSLAVGLAESEQYF.

The rearrangement uses TRBV9 and TRBJ1-1, with D possibly matching TRBD1 (5 bases). The CDR3 consists of 17 residues. The V end was cut by 1 base, the J end by 1 base, with 17 bases between. Germline V gene lookup returns CDR1 SGDLS and CDR2 YYNGEE. The CDR3 sequence: CASSVLSSGWTNTEAFF. As DNA, the CDR3 is TGTGCCAGCAGCGTACTCTCGTCAGGGTGGACGAACACTGAAGCTTTCTTT.

This clone was counted a single time. V is TRBV18 and J is TRBJ2-7; possible D gene TRBD1, 5 bases. V gave up 7 bases and J gave up 5 bases, with 18 bases separating them. There are 14 residues in the CDR3. Germline V gene data show CDR1 as KGHSH and CDR2 as LQKENI. The chain's CDR3 is CASLKTAGDDEQYF. CDR3 nucleotides: TGTGCCAGCTTAAAGACAGCTGGGGATGACGAGCAGTACTTC.

This clone has a handful of counts. The chain recombines TRBV5-6 with TRBJ1-4; 7 bases map to TRBD1. Unmatched junction bases numbered 9, after V lost 6 bases and J lost 4 bases. CDR3 size: 15 residues. CDR1 is SGHDT and CDR2 is YYEEEE in the germline V gene. The DNA of the CDR3 is TGTGCCAGCACCAATAAGGACAGGAGTAATGAAAAACTGTTTTTT. It translates to CASTNKDRSNEKLFF.

J is TRBJ1-4 and V is TRBV18, with 7 bases matching TRBD1. Germline CDR1 reads KGHSH; CDR2 reads LQKENI. The CDR3 runs to 15 residues. After removal of 3 bases from V and 1 base from J, the junction contained 2 bases not matched to a gene. The CDR3 is CASSPGTETNEKLFF. In DNA form, the CDR3 reads TGTGCCAGCTCACCCGGGACAGAAACTAATGAAAAACTGTTTTTT. Together with reference TRBV18 and TRBJ1-4, the CDR3 gives the full variable domain: NAGVMQNPRHLVRRRGQEARLRCSPMKGHSHVYWYRQLPEEGLKFMVYLQKENIIDESGMPKERFSAEFPKEGPSILRIQQVVRGDSAAYFCASSPGTETNEKLFFGSGTQLSVL.

V usage is TRBV5-4 and J usage is TRBJ2-7; TRBD1 is a possible D gene (5 bases). This CDR3 region has 13 residues. V was clipped by 0 bases and J by 9 bases, with 13 bases between them. Germline CDR1 is SGHNT and CDR2 is YYREEE (reference sequence). CDR3 amino acids: CASSLDEAGSQYF. The CDR3 DNA is TGTGCCAGCAGCTTGGATGAGGCAGGGTCGCAGTACTTC.

The chain joins TRBV4-2 to TRBJ2-7, with a weak D call TRBD1 (5 bases). Germline lookup yields CDR1 LGHNA and CDR2 YNFKEQ. This CDR3 contains 14 residues. Trimming stripped 4 bases from V and 2 bases from J, with 12 bases between. The CDR3 reads CASSRTPGPYEQYF. In nucleotides, the CDR3 is TGTGCCAGCAGCCGAACTCCAGGGCCCTACGAGCAGTACTTC.

The chain has TRBV7-3 and TRBJ2-1; possibly TRBD2 for D (5 bases). Germline V gene data show CDR1 as SGHTA and CDR2 as FQGTGA. The V end was cut by 5 bases, the J end by 8 bases, with 19 bases between. This CDR3 is built from 15 residues. CDR3 sequence: CASSTQPTGYYEQFF. CDR3 coding DNA: TGTGCCAGCAGCACCCAACCCACGGGGTATTATGAGCAGTTCTTC.

This chain joins TRBV16 and TRBJ1-2, with 7 bases fitting TRBD1. Germline values: CDR1 KGHSY, CDR2 FQNENV. CDR3 length: 13 amino acids. The V and J ends lost 0 bases and 8 bases, in that order; junction bases with no gene match: 3. In nucleotides, the CDR3 is TGTGCCAGCAGCCAATCGACACAGGGGGGCTACACCTTC. Translated: CASSQSTQGGYTF.

CDR3 in amino acids: CASSPPYLSYEQYF. The CDR3 DNA is TGTGCCAGCAGCCCTCCCTACCTCTCCTACGAGCAGTACTTC. The chain links TRBV7-2 to TRBJ2-7; no clear D gene. CDR3 length: 14 residues. V lost 5 bases and J 0 bases, leaving 11 bases between the germline ends. Germline CDR1 SGHTA, CDR2 FQGNSA.

The V and J genes are TRBV25-1 and TRBJ1-5; unclear D gene. Trimming stripped 2 bases from V and 4 bases from J, with 6 bases between. The V gene's germline CDR1 is MGHDK and CDR2 SYGVNS. This CDR3 spans 13 amino acids. CDR3 DNA: TGTGCCAGCAGTGAAACGGGGAATCAGCCCCAGCATTTT. Residues: CASSETGNQPQHF.

This clone occurred once. The chain carries TRBV28 and TRBJ1-4; TRBD1 matches at 7 bases. The germline V gene has CDR1 MDHEN and CDR2 SYDVKM. With 9 bases clipped from V and 5 bases from J, the junction kept 9 bases outside the gene matches. CDR3 length: 14 amino acids. The CDR3: CASAQGRRNEKLFF. The CDR3 coding sequence is TGTGCCAGTGCACAGGGGCGAAGGAATGAAAAACTGTTTTTT. Using reference TRBV28 and TRBJ1-4 for the parts outside the CDR3, the full variable domain is DVKVTQSSRYLVKRTGEKVFLECVQDMDHENMFWYRQDPGLGLRLIYFSYDVKMKEKGDIPEGYSVSREKKERFSLILESASTNQTSMYLCASAQGRRNEKLFFGSGTQLSVL.

The J gene is TRBJ1-1, the V gene TRBV19, with a weak D call TRBD1 (6 bases). Per germline, CDR1 LNHDA and CDR2 SQIVND (reference sequence). V was cut by 6 bases and J by 4 bases, with 15 bases left in between. The length of the CDR3 is 14 residues. The CDR3 loop is CASRTSGVGTEAFF. CDR3 DNA sequence: TGTGCCAGTAGAACTTCAGGGGTGGGCACTGAAGCTTTCTTT. The entire variable domain, with the rest obtained from reference TRBV19 and TRBJ1-1, is as follows: DGGITQSPKYLFRKEGQNVTLSCEQNLNHDAMYWYRQDPGQGLRLIYYSQIVNDFQKGDIAEGYSVSREKKESFPLTVTSAQKNPTAFYLCASRTSGVGTEAFFGQGTRLTVV.

V is TRBV19 and J is TRBJ1-5; a weak D match, TRBD1 (5 bases). The V end was cut by 5 bases, the J end by 5 bases, with 10 bases between. The V gene's germline CDR1 is LNHDA and CDR2 SQIVND (reference sequence). The CDR3 is 13 residues long. The CDR3 is CASSDSLYQPQHF. CDR3 nucleotides: TGTGCCAGTAGTGACAGTTTGTATCAGCCCCAGCATTTT.

V usage is TRBV7-8 and J usage is TRBJ1-4; D uncertain. The germline CDR1 and CDR2 sequences are SGHVS and FQNEAQ. V was cut by 3 bases and J by 8 bases, with 19 bases left in between. The CDR3 spans 16 residues. CDR3 DNA: TGTGCCAGCAGCTTGGTGGAGACGGTGCCCCTGGAAAAACTGTTTTTT. Encoded protein: CASSLVETVPLEKLFF.

The chain is built from TRBV10-1 and TRBJ1-1; tentative D call: TRBD1 (6 bases). Trimming took 2 bases from V and 5 from J, leaving 12 bases between them. The germline V gene encodes CDR1 WNHNN and CDR2 SYGVQD (reference sequence). The CDR3 spans 14 residues. The CDR3 region is CASSEPGGGTEAFF. CDR3 DNA: TGCGCCAGCAGTGAGCCAGGAGGGGGTACTGAAGCTTTCTTT.

This clone was counted a few times. The rearrangement joins TRBV18 to TRBJ2-7; a weak D match, TRBD2 (6 bases). The germline V gene encodes CDR1 KGHSH and CDR2 LQKENI. Trimming cost V 2 bases and J 2 bases, with 13 bases left between them. This CDR3 contains 15 residues. The CDR3 here is CASSPWGGEPYEQYF. The CDR3 DNA is TGTGCCAGCTCACCATGGGGCGGGGAGCCCTACGAGCAGTACTTC.

The chain recombines TRBV15 with TRBJ1-5, with D hard to call. Germline assignment: CDR1 LNHNV and CDR2 YYDKDF (reference sequence). V shed 0 bases and J shed 4 bases, with 4 bases lying between them. The CDR3 sequence is 13 residues long. Written as DNA, the CDR3 is TGTGCCACCAGCAGAGATTTTAATCAGCCCCAGCATTTT. The encoded protein is CATSRDFNQPQHF.

The chain links TRBV6-1 to TRBJ1-1; a weak D match, TRBD1 (5 bases). The CDR3 is 15 amino acids. The ends were cut back, 3 bases at V and 3 bases at J, with 14 bases in the middle. Germline V CDR1 and CDR2: MNHNS, SASEGT. The CDR3, as DNA: TGTGCCAGCAGTGAGGGGGATTCAGGGTACACTGAAGCTTTCTTT. Encoded protein: CASSEGDSGYTEAFF.

The rearrangement links TRBV7-2 to TRBJ2-7; D gene uncertain. Trimming shortened V by 1 base and J by 7 bases, and 20 bases separated the two germline ends. CDR1 and CDR2 (germline): SGHTA, FQGNSA. This CDR3 contains 16 residues. CDR3 in DNA: TGTGCCAGCAGCTTAGTGGCTAGTGTACCGCCTGATGAGCAGTACTTC. Translated: CASSLVASVPPDEQYF. The whole variable domain, remainder taken from reference TRBV7-2 and TRBJ2-7, is GAGVSQSPSNKVTEKGKDVELRCDPISGHTALYWYRQSLGQGLEFLIYFQGNSAPDKSGLPSDRFSAERTGGSVSTLTIQRTQQEDSAVYLCASSLVASVPPDEQYFGPGTRLTVT.

The chain links TRBV4-2 to TRBJ1-1; D call uncertain. The V gene's germline CDR1 is LGHNA and CDR2 YNFKEQ. Trimming took 8 bases from V and 1 from J, leaving 20 bases between them. The CDR3 loop spans 16 amino acids. Here the CDR3 reads CASLRTRSMGNTEAFF. For the CDR3, the DNA is TGTGCCAGCCTGAGGACTAGGTCGATGGGGAACACTGAAGCTTTCTTT.

The chain has TRBV20-1 and TRBJ1-1; 7 bases fit TRBD1. J gave up 11 bases and V 3 bases, and 9 bases lay outside the gene matches. CDR1 and CDR2 from the germline V gene are DFQATT and SNEGSKA (reference sequence). The CDR3 length is 12 residues. CDR3 in DNA: TGCAGTGCTAGTGGGGACAGCGTGAAGGCTTTCTTT. Its protein product is CSASGDSVKAFF.